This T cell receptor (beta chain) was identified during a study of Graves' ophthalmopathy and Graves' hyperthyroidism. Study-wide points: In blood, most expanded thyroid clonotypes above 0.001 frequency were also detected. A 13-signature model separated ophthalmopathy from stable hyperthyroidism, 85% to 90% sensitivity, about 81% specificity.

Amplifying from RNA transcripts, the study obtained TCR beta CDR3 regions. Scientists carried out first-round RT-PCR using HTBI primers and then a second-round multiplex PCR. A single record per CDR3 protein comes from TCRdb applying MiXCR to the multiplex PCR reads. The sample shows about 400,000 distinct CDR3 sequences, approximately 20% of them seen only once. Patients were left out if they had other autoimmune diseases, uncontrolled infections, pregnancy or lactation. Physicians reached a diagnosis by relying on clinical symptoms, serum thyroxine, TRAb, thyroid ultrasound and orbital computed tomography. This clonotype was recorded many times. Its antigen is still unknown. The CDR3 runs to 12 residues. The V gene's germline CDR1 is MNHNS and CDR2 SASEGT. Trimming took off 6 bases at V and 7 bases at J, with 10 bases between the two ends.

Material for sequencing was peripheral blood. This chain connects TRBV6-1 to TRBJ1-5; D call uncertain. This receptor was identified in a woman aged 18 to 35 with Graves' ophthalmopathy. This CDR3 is CASRRLGQPQHF. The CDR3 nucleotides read TGTGCCAGCAGACGACTCGGGCAGCCCCAGCATTTT.